A single sample gave rise to the 29 T cell receptor beta chains below, sequenced in a study of shared clonotypes between healthy human individuals. Measured with immunoSEQ multiplex PCR; TCRdb has only the in-frame clones, and not every one. The repertoire consists of 650,000 to 700,000 clones, with roughly 91% occurring once and the leading ten covering about 34%. The sample taken for sequencing was memory CD8+ T cells from PBMCs. Subset meaning: CD45RO+ cells pooled with CCR7-negative TemRA cells. These TCRs come from a man aged 18 to 30 in good health. Some clones in this sample may be carry-over from other donors' samples.

In DNA, the CDR3 is TGTGCCCGGCACCTAGCGGGATACAATGAGCAGTTCTTC. As protein: CARHLAGYNEQFF. The chain uses TRBV2 and TRBJ2-1; 9 bases are shared with TRBD2. CDR1 is SNHLY and CDR2 is FYNNEI in the germline V gene. CDR3 length: 13 residues. V dropped 11 bases and J dropped 4; count of bases not matched to a gene: 6. Complete variable domain (other parts from reference TRBV2 and TRBJ2-1): EPEVTQTPSHQVTQMGQEVILRCVPISNHLYFYWYRQILGQKVEFLVSFYNNEISEKSEIFDDQFSVERPDGSNFTLKIRSTKLEDSAMYFCARHLAGYNEQFFGPGTRLTVL.

The chain has TRBV12-5 and TRBJ2-1, with 9 bases aligning to TRBD1. The CDR3 spans 17 residues. CDR1 and CDR2 from the germline V gene are LGHNT and FRNRAP. Trimming took 4 bases from V and 1 from J; bases not matched to a gene: 8. CDR3 sequence: CASGWTDRGRSYNEQFF. The CDR3 DNA reads TGTGCTAGTGGTTGGACGGACAGGGGTCGTTCCTACAATGAGCAGTTCTTC. Full variable domain (outside the CDR3, taken from reference TRBV12-5 and TRBJ2-1): DARVTQTPRHKVTEMGQEVTMRCQPILGHNTVFWYRQTMMQGLELLAYFRNRAPLDDSGMPKDRFSAEMPDATLATLKIQPSEPRDSAVYFCASGWTDRGRSYNEQFFGPGTRLTVL.

The rearrangement uses TRBV5-1 and TRBJ2-1; TRBD2 matches at 11 bases. From germline, CDR1 is SGHRS and CDR2 YFSETQ. The CDR3 spans 15 residues. V lost 4 bases, J lost 10 bases, and 10 bases stayed unmatched. CDR3 coding DNA: TGCGCCAGCAGCCCGACTAGCGGGAATACTCGGGAGCAGTTCTTC. As protein: CASSPTSGNTREQFF.

The V call is TRBV7-9, the J call TRBJ2-1; D tentatively fits TRBD1 or TRBD2 (5 bases each). This CDR3 has 15 amino acids. Germline V gene sequence: CDR1 SEHNR, CDR2 FQNEAQ (reference sequence). Between the trimmed V and J ends, which lost 5 bases and 3 bases, there was a span of 14 bases. The CDR3 sequence: CASSPPRGIYNEQFF. The CDR3, as DNA: TGTGCCAGCAGCCCTCCGAGGGGCATCTACAATGAGCAGTTCTTC.

The chain couples TRBV15 to TRBJ2-7; no firm D call. V was pared by 3 bases and J by 2 bases, with 14 bases between. CDR1 and CDR2 from the germline V gene are LNHNV and YYDKDF (reference sequence). This CDR3 is 15 amino acids long. This CDR3 reads CATSRGSPTTYEQYF. In DNA, the CDR3 is TGTGCCACCAGCAGGGGCAGCCCTACTACCTACGAGCAGTACTTC.

This chain links TRBV7-6 with TRBJ2-1, with 9 nucleotides matching TRBD1. CDR1 is SGHVS and CDR2 is FNYEAQ in the germline V gene. Trimming at V came to 5 bases and at J to 5 bases, leaving 7 bases not matched to a gene. The CDR3 sequence is 15 residues long. CDR3 in DNA: TGTGCCAGCAGCCACCGGGACAGGGTGAACAATGAGCAGTTCTTC. Translating gives CASSHRDRVNNEQFF.

As regards this clone: A far larger clone lies a single base away; this is likely a read error. J is TRBJ1-1 and V is TRBV9; D remains ambiguous. Germline V gives CDR1 SGDLS, CDR2 YYNGEE. CDR3 length: 13 amino acids. The CDR3 spells CASGVMPNTEAFF. The CDR3 nucleotides read TGTGCCAGCGGCGTAATGCCGAACACTGAAGCTTTCTTT. Based on the CDR3 plus reference TRBV9 and TRBJ1-1, the full variable domain is DSGVTQTPKHLITATGQRVTLRCSPRSGDLSVYWYQQSLDQGLQFLIQYYNGEERAKGNILERFSAQQFPDLHSELNLSSLELGDSALYFCASGVMPNTEAFFGQGTRLTVV.

The genes are TRBV11-2 and TRBJ2-7; TRBD2 matches at 8 bases. The CDR3 is 17 amino acids. V lost 1 base, J lost 3 bases, and 11 bases stayed unmatched. Germline CDR1 and CDR2: SGHAT and FQNNGV. CDR3 nucleotide sequence: TGTGCCAGCAGCTTAGGCGGGTGGGCGGGAGGTGGCTACGAGCAGTACTTC. This sequence encodes CASSLGGWAGGGYEQYF.

To note about this clone: The same CDR3 also results from other DNA sequences found in this sample. V is TRBV27 and J is TRBJ1-5; D uncertain. Between the trimmed V and J ends, which lost 1 base and 0 bases, there was a span of 4 bases. The germline gives CDR1 MNHEY, CDR2 SMNVEV (reference sequence). The CDR3 has 14 amino acids. In DNA, the CDR3 is TGTGCCAGCAGTTTATTCGGTAGCAATCAGCCCCAGCATTTT. This sequence encodes CASSLFGSNQPQHF.

This clone turned up a few times. This chain uses TRBV9 with TRBJ1-1; 9 bases align to TRBD1. After removal of 3 bases from V and 5 bases from J, the junction contained 8 bases not matched to a gene. Germline V CDR1 and CDR2: SGDLS, YYNGEE. The CDR3 is 15 amino acids. The CDR3 nucleotides read TGTGCCAGCAGCGAAGGGGGGACAGGGAGGACTGAAGCTTTCTTT. Protein sequence: CASSEGGTGRTEAFF.

This clone was recorded a few times. Only one base separates this from a far larger clonotype, so it likely reflects a read error. The chain has TRBV5-1 and TRBJ1-1, with D unclear. The CDR3 extends over 12 amino acids. CDR1 is SGHRS, CDR2 YFSETQ, per germline. The CDR3: CSSSTANTEAFF. The CDR3 DNA follows: TGCTCCAGCAGTACGGCGAACACTGAAGCTTTCTTT.

The V and J genes are TRBV4-2 and TRBJ1-1; D remains ambiguous. Germline V gene lookup returns CDR1 LGHNA and CDR2 YNFKEQ. CDR3 length equals 14 residues. Between the trimmed V and J ends, which lost 4 bases and 5 bases, there was a span of 14 bases. CDR3 DNA sequence: TGTGCCAGCAGCCTGCGACTAGATTTGACTGAAGCTTTCTTT. As protein: CASSLRLDLTEAFF.

This rearrangement joins TRBV11-2 to TRBJ2-7; no clear D. This CDR3 comprises 13 residues. Trimming left V 0 bases short and J 7 bases short, with 10 bases between. Germline CDR1 and CDR2: SGHAT and FQNNGV. DNA for the CDR3: TGTGCCAGCAGCTTAGATCTGGAGTCTGAGCAGTACTTC. Amino acids: CASSLDLESEQYF. Based on the CDR3 plus reference TRBV11-2 and TRBJ2-7, the full variable domain is EAGVAQSPRYKIIEKRQSVAFWCNPISGHATLYWYQQILGQGPKLLIQFQNNGVVDDSQLPKDRFSAERLKGVDSTLKIQPAKLEDSAVYLCASSLDLESEQYFGPGTRLTVT.

The J gene is TRBJ2-3, the V gene TRBV27; the D gene could be TRBD1 or TRBD2 (6 bases each). Trimming shortened V by 10 bases and J by 6 bases, and 14 bases separated the two germline ends. Germline CDR1 is MNHEY and CDR2 is SMNVEV (reference sequence). CDR3 length equals 12 residues. In DNA form, the CDR3 reads TGTGCCACCTCACGAGGGGGGGATACGCAGTATTTT. Translated: CATSRGGDTQYF.

The rearrangement links TRBV11-3 to TRBJ2-3; a weak D match, TRBD2 (5 bases). The germline V gene encodes CDR1 SGHNT and CDR2 YENEEA. This CDR3 is 13 amino acids long. Trimming removed 5 bases from V and 9 bases from J, with 15 bases in between. The CDR3 sequence is CASSPRVGMTQYF. The CDR3 region has the DNA TGTGCCAGCAGCCCGAGGGTGGGGATGACGCAGTATTTT.

The chain recombines TRBV4-2 with TRBJ2-6; 12 nucleotides agree with TRBD1. Germline trimming cut 0 bases from V and 3 bases from J; bases unmatched to any gene: 9. The CDR3 is 20 residues long. The germline V gene has CDR1 LGHNA and CDR2 YNFKEQ. CDR3 nucleotides: TGTGCCAGCAGCCAAGAAGATTGGGGGACAGGGGGCATTGGGGCCAACGTCCTGACTTTC. Amino acid sequence: CASSQEDWGTGGIGANVLTF.

The V call is TRBV5-4, the J call TRBJ2-7; 7 bases map to TRBD1. CDR1 and CDR2 (germline): SGHNT, YYREEE (reference sequence). This CDR3 is built from 14 residues. V shed 8 bases and J 0 bases; nucleotides not matched to a gene: 8. This chain's CDR3 is CASMGQGDSYEQYF. The CDR3 DNA follows: TGTGCCAGTATGGGGCAGGGGGACTCCTACGAGCAGTACTTC.

V gene TRBV27 combines with J gene TRBJ1-1, with 12 bases lining up with TRBD1. Germline assignment: CDR1 MNHEY and CDR2 SMNVEV (reference sequence). CDR3 length: 16 residues. V lost 2 bases, J lost 4 bases, and 5 bases stayed unmatched. Written as DNA, the CDR3 is TGTGCCAGCAGTTTAAGGGACAGGGGGCCTGGCACTGAAGCTTTCTTT. Translated: CASSLRDRGPGTEAFF.

This chain connects TRBV11-2 to TRBJ2-3; TRBD2 agrees at 8 bases. The CDR3 runs to 16 residues. J gave up 3 bases and V 4 bases, and 9 bases lay outside the gene matches. CDR1 is SGHAT and CDR2 is FQNNGV in the germline V gene. CDR3 loop: CASSSPAGVKTDTQYF. The CDR3 DNA reads as TGTGCCAGCAGCTCCCCAGCGGGAGTAAAGACAGATACGCAGTATTTT.

The V call is TRBV27, the J call TRBJ2-7, with 8 bases that match TRBD1. The CDR3 has 14 amino acids. Trimming took 8 bases from V and 3 from J; bases not matched to a gene: 9. Germline loops: CDR1 MNHEY, CDR2 SMNVEV (reference sequence). The CDR3 protein is CASSPYGTGYEQYF. As DNA, the CDR3 is TGTGCCAGCTCCCCCTACGGGACAGGCTACGAGCAGTACTTC.

This chain joins TRBV27 and TRBJ2-1; no firm D call. This CDR3 contains 12 residues. Trimming cost V 4 bases and J 9 bases, with 10 bases left between them. Germline V gives CDR1 MNHEY, CDR2 SMNVEV (reference sequence). The CDR3 sequence is CASSSNLLEQFF. The DNA for the CDR3 is TGTGCCAGCAGTTCCAACTTGCTTGAGCAGTTCTTC.

CDR3 bases: TGTGCCAGCAGCGCCGGGACTGTTACCTACAATGAGCAGTTCTTC. The encoded protein is CASSAGTVTYNEQFF. The chain combines TRBV27 with TRBJ2-1, with a tentative D call TRBD2 (6 bases). V lost 6 bases and J 2 bases, leaving 14 bases between the germline ends. Germline-derived CDR1 and CDR2 are MNHEY and SMNVEV (reference sequence). CDR3 length equals 15 residues.

In this sample, this clone turned up once. This may be a read error, as it is one base from a much larger clone. The rearrangement uses TRBV15 and TRBJ2-1; D uncertain. Germline CDR1 is LNHNV and CDR2 is YYDKDF (reference sequence). The CDR3 length is 12 residues. V was shortened by 0 bases and J by 4 bases, with 1 base between the two germline ends. CDR3 amino acids: CATSREYNEQFF. In DNA form, the CDR3 reads TGTGCCACCAGCAGAGAATACAATGAGCAGTTCTTC.

The chain recombines TRBV6-4 with TRBJ2-3; a weak D match, TRBD2 (5 bases). The V end was cut by 5 bases, the J end by 4 bases, with 16 bases between. CDR3 length: 15 residues. The germline V gene has CDR1 MRHNA and CDR2 SNTAGT. The CDR3 coding sequence is TGTGCCAGCAGTCACGACGGGGAAGCCGCAGATACGCAGTATTTT. It specifies CASSHDGEAADTQYF.

The V and J genes are TRBV7-9 and TRBJ2-7; TRBD2 matches at 11 bases. CDR1 SEHNR and CDR2 FQNEAQ come from the germline V gene (reference sequence). V was clipped by 7 bases and J by 4 bases; unmatched bases: 6. CDR3 length equals 14 residues. The CDR3 bases are TGTGCCAGCACCTTGGGACTAGCGGCGTACGAGCAGTACTTC. This encodes CASTLGLAAYEQYF.

The rearrangement uses TRBV10-2 and TRBJ1-1; D is ambiguous. V lost 6 bases and J lost 3, with 11 bases in between. Germline V gene sequence: CDR1 WSHSY, CDR2 SAAADI. CDR3 length: 13 amino acids. CDR3 amino acids: CASRLRTDTEAFF. CDR3 DNA: TGCGCCAGCAGACTTAGGACGGACACTGAAGCTTTCTTT.

V and J are TRBV28 and TRBJ1-1; TRBD1 aligns across 8 bases. Germline V gene sequence: CDR1 MDHEN, CDR2 SYDVKM. The length of the CDR3 is 15 residues. V was clipped by 3 bases and J by 10 bases; unmatched bases: 13. As DNA, the CDR3 is TGTGCCAGCAGTTTCGGACAGGGTTTTGGGTCGGGAGCTTTCTTT. Translation: CASSFGQGFGSGAFF.

This chain connects TRBV5-8 to TRBJ2-5; perhaps TRBD2 as D (5 bases). The CDR3 consists of 17 residues. The V and J ends lost 3 bases and 5 bases respectively, with 23 bases between them. Germline V gene lookup returns CDR1 SGHTS and CDR2 YDEGEE. CDR3 sequence reads: CASSSPHWTGRKETQYF. CDR3 bases: TGTGCCAGCAGCTCCCCACATTGGACGGGAAGGAAGGAGACCCAGTACTTC.

V usage is TRBV29-1 and J usage is TRBJ2-5; D uncertain. Germline V lookup: CDR1 SQVTM, CDR2 ANQGSEA. The CDR3 is 13 residues long. V was trimmed by 3 bases and J by 5 bases, leaving 13 bases between them. The CDR3 is CSVDSHGMETQYF. The CDR3 bases are TGCAGCGTTGATTCCCATGGCATGGAGACCCAGTACTTC. The full variable domain, completed using reference TRBV29-1 and TRBJ2-5, is SAVISQKPSRDICQRGTSLTIQCQVDSQVTMMFWYRQQPGQSLTLIATANQGSEATYESGFVIDKFPISRPNLTFSTLTVSNMSPEDSSIYLCSVDSHGMETQYFGPGTRLLVL.